One and the same sample provided the 26 T cell receptor beta chains below, sequenced in a study of PD-1 blockade in classical Hodgkin lymphoma. Patients all relapsed after autologous stem cell transplantation, and there was variation in brentuximab vedotin exposure. Assay used: immunoSEQ multiplex PCR; TCRdb lists only in-frame clones, some missing. The sample has about 98,000 clones; 80% to 95% are singletons. Sequences were derived from peripheral blood mononuclear cells (PBMCs), sampled at baseline. All receptors derive from a human donor with classical Hodgkin lymphoma.

V and J are TRBV7-3 and TRBJ2-5, with TRBD1 identical over 8 bases. The CDR3 spans 14 residues. Germline CDR1 is SGHTA and CDR2 is FQGTGA. The J segment lost 1 base and the V segment lost 5 bases, leaving 3 bases of the junction unmatched. The CDR3 bases are TGTGCCAGCAGCCAAACAGGGGGCCAAGAGACCCAGTACTTC. The encoded protein is CASSQTGGQETQYF.

V usage is TRBV5-4 and J usage is TRBJ2-1; D is possibly TRBD2 (5 bases). Germline V gives CDR1 SGHNT, CDR2 YYREEE (reference sequence). CDR3 length equals 12 residues. Trimming shortened V by 4 bases and J by 10 bases, and 12 bases separated the two germline ends. This chain's CDR3 is CASSRGRGEQFF. The CDR3 bases are TGTGCCAGCAGCCGGGGTCGTGGGGAGCAGTTCTTC.

The chain is built from TRBV9 and TRBJ2-1, with 7 positions matching TRBD2. V shed 0 bases and J 0 bases; nucleotides not matched to a gene: 6. The CDR3 spans 17 residues. Germline lookup yields CDR1 SGDLS and CDR2 YYNGEE. In DNA, the CDR3 is TGTGCCAGCAGCGTAGGGTCTGGCGGGAGCTCCTACAATGAGCAGTTCTTC. This codes for CASSVGSGGSSYNEQFF.

This sequence joins TRBV25-1 and TRBJ2-4; TRBD1 aligns across 7 bases. The J segment lost 3 bases and the V segment lost 2 bases, leaving 1 base of the junction unmatched. Germline assignment: CDR1 MGHDK and CDR2 SYGVNS. This CDR3 contains 14 residues. The CDR3 reads CASSEGTVKNIQYF. Written as DNA, the CDR3 is TGTGCCAGCAGTGAAGGGACAGTCAAAAACATTCAGTACTTC.

This clone showed up just once. The chain carries TRBV13 and TRBJ2-2; D might be TRBD2 (6 bases). V gave up 6 bases and J gave up 4 bases, with 15 bases separating them. This CDR3 has 15 residues. From germline, CDR1 is PRHDT and CDR2 FYEKMQ (reference sequence). This CDR3 is CASRRQGLFTGELFF. The CDR3 coding sequence is TGTGCCAGCAGACGGCAGGGACTTTTCACCGGGGAGCTGTTTTTT.

The chain is built from TRBV25-1 and TRBJ1-2; D gene uncertain. Germline V lookup: CDR1 MGHDK, CDR2 SYGVNS. The CDR3 length is 15 residues. Trimming left V 1 base short and J 1 base short, with 10 bases between. The CDR3 sequence: CASSELNSLNYGYTF. DNA for the CDR3: TGTGCCAGCAGTGAATTGAACAGTCTTAACTATGGCTACACCTTC.

The chain links TRBV5-4 to TRBJ2-3; tentatively, D is TRBD1 (5 bases). Germline lookup yields CDR1 SGHNT and CDR2 YYREEE (reference sequence). V was trimmed by 5 bases and J by 5 bases, leaving 12 bases between them. This CDR3 contains 13 residues. The chain's CDR3 is CASSRKGVDTQYF. CDR3 nucleotides: TGTGCCAGCAGTCGAAAAGGGGTAGATACGCAGTATTTT. The whole variable domain, remainder taken from reference TRBV5-4 and TRBJ2-3, is ETGVTQSPTHLIKTRGQQVTLRCSSQSGHNTVSWYQQALGQGPQFIFQYYREEENGRGNFPPRFSGLQFPNYSSELNVNALELDDSALYLCASSRKGVDTQYFGPGTRLTVL.

This sequence joins TRBV6-1 and TRBJ1-2; 7 nucleotides align to TRBD1. Germline CDR1 is MNHNS and CDR2 is SASEGT. CDR3 length: 13 residues. V lost 11 bases, J lost 5 bases, and 11 bases stayed unmatched. The CDR3 loop is CAGDGTADYGYTF. The CDR3 DNA reads TGTGCCGGGGACGGGACAGCCGATTATGGCTACACCTTC.

The V gene is TRBV30, the J gene TRBJ2-6; D call uncertain. V lost 1 base, J lost 0 bases, and 10 bases lay in between. CDR1 is GTSNPN and CDR2 is SVGIG in the germline V gene (reference sequence). CDR3 length: 16 amino acids. DNA for the CDR3: TGTGCCTGGAGTGGCCCACAGCTCTCTGGGGCCAACGTCCTGACTTTC. Protein sequence: CAWSGPQLSGANVLTF.

J is TRBJ1-5 and V is TRBV28, with no clear D. CDR1 and CDR2 from the germline V gene are MDHEN and SYDVKM. This CDR3 region has 15 residues. V gave up 4 bases and J gave up 2 bases, with 12 bases separating them. The CDR3 DNA reads as TGTGCCAGCAGTTCTCACAAGGCAGGCAATCAGCCCCAGCATTTT. Translating gives CASSSHKAGNQPQHF.

V usage is TRBV19 and J usage is TRBJ1-5; D is undetermined. Germline V gene sequence: CDR1 LNHDA, CDR2 SQIVND (reference sequence). The CDR3 is 14 amino acids. V dropped 2 bases and J dropped 3 bases, with 8 bases sitting between them. DNA of the CDR3: TGTGCCAGTAGTATACGAGGATACAATCAGCCCCAGCATTTT. Amino acids: CASSIRGYNQPQHF.

This rearrangement joins TRBV6-1 to TRBJ1-5; D remains unclear. The V end was cut by 4 bases, the J end by 7 bases, with 14 bases between. The germline gives CDR1 MNHNS, CDR2 SASEGT. This CDR3 spans 14 amino acids. The CDR3 reads CASSGAVRAQPQHF. The CDR3 DNA sequence: TGTGCCAGCAGTGGGGCTGTGAGGGCACAGCCCCAGCATTTT.

The chain is built from TRBV4-1 and TRBJ2-7; D is unresolved. This CDR3 contains 18 residues. Per germline, CDR1 MGHRA and CDR2 YSYEKL. V lost 2 bases and J 3 bases, leaving 23 bases between the germline ends. DNA for the CDR3: TGCGCCAGCAGCCAATTAAGAGACACCAACCGCTTCCTCTACGAGCAGTACTTC. Its protein is CASSQLRDTNRFLYEQYF.

The chain uses TRBV29-1 and TRBJ2-4; no definite D call. CDR3 length equals 12 residues. The germline V gene encodes CDR1 SQVTM and CDR2 ANQGSEA. The V gene lost 3 bases and the J gene lost 5 bases, with 8 bases spanning the gap. This chain's CDR3 is CSVEGWENIQYF. The DNA for the CDR3 is TGCAGCGTTGAGGGGTGGGAAAACATTCAGTACTTC.

V gene TRBV9 combines with J gene TRBJ2-1, with TRBD2 identical over 7 bases. V shed 4 bases and J 7 bases; nucleotides not matched to a gene: 14. The germline V gene encodes CDR1 SGDLS and CDR2 YYNGEE. The CDR3 length is 16 residues. This CDR3 is CASSPQSGGGGNEQFF. The DNA for the CDR3 is TGTGCCAGCAGCCCCCAAAGCGGTGGGGGGGGAAATGAGCAGTTCTTC.

The V call is TRBV2, the J call TRBJ2-2, with D perhaps TRBD1 (5 bases). This CDR3 is 15 amino acids long. The V end lost 4 bases, the J end lost 1 base, and 10 bases lay between the germline ends. Germline CDR1 reads SNHLY; CDR2 reads FYNNEI. The CDR3 sequence: CASSGREWNTGELFF. CDR3 DNA: TGTGCCAGCAGTGGCAGGGAATGGAACACCGGGGAGCTGTTTTTT. Combining the CDR3 with reference TRBV2 and TRBJ2-2 gives the whole variable domain EPEVTQTPSHQVTQMGQEVILRCVPISNHLYFYWYRQILGQKVEFLVSFYNNEISEKSEIFDDQFSVERPDGSNFTLKIRSTKLEDSAMYFCASSGREWNTGELFFGEGSRLTVL.

The chain recombines TRBV27 with TRBJ1-4; tentatively, D is TRBD1 (6 bases). V lost 4 bases to trimming and J lost 5 bases, with 14 bases between them. Germline assignment: CDR1 MNHEY and CDR2 SMNVEV (reference sequence). The CDR3 is made up of 15 amino acids. The CDR3 coding sequence is TGTGCCAGCAGTTCCAGGGGAAGAAGGAATGAAAAACTGTTTTTT. Its protein product is CASSSRGRRNEKLFF.

The chain combines TRBV7-6 with TRBJ2-5, with 7 bases aligning to TRBD2. CDR3 length: 14 residues. Trimming took 6 bases from V and 5 from J; bases not matched to a gene: 9. Germline V lookup: CDR1 SGHVS, CDR2 FNYEAQ. Here the CDR3 DNA reads TGTGCCAGCAGATCCCGGACTAGGCTCGAGACCCAGTACTTC. This translates into CASRSRTRLETQYF.

The gene calls are TRBV10-1 and TRBJ2-1, with D tentatively TRBD2 (5 bases). V was shortened by 6 bases and J by 2 bases, with 14 bases between the two germline ends. The CDR3 consists of 15 residues. Germline loops: CDR1 WNHNN, CDR2 SYGVQD (reference sequence). The CDR3 sequence is CASSPGSVPYNEQFF. The CDR3 nucleotides are TGCGCCAGCAGCCCGGGGTCAGTCCCCTACAATGAGCAGTTCTTC.

V usage is TRBV9 and J usage is TRBJ2-3, with D perhaps assigned TRBD1 or TRBD2 (5 bases each). Trimming took off 4 bases at V and 0 bases at J, with 12 bases between the two ends. The germline V gene has CDR1 SGDLS and CDR2 YYNGEE. This CDR3 is 15 amino acids long. The chain's CDR3 is CASSSGTGSTDTQYF. The CDR3 DNA is TGTGCCAGCAGCTCAGGGACCGGGAGCACAGATACGCAGTATTTT.

The chain carries TRBV6-1 and TRBJ2-3; perhaps TRBD1 as D (6 bases). This CDR3 contains 14 residues. Germline V lookup: CDR1 MNHNS, CDR2 SASEGT. The V and J ends lost 2 bases and 6 bases respectively, with 12 bases between them. CDR3 DNA sequence: TGTGCCAGCAGTGAACTACAGGGTTTGGATACGCAGTATTTT. Protein: CASSELQGLDTQYF.

V gene TRBV5-4 combines with J gene TRBJ2-1, with 8 bases identical to TRBD1. With V trimmed by 4 bases and J by 6 bases, 6 bases remained unmatched. The CDR3 is 14 residues long. Germline loops: CDR1 SGHNT, CDR2 YYREEE (reference sequence). The chain's CDR3 is CASSPQGAGNEQFF. CDR3 nucleotides: TGTGCCAGCAGCCCCCAGGGGGCGGGCAATGAGCAGTTCTTC.

The V call is TRBV7-3, the J call TRBJ2-3; 12 bases map to TRBD2. Germline CDR1 SGHTA, CDR2 FQGTGA. With V trimmed by 1 base and J by 6 bases, 5 bases remained unmatched. The CDR3 runs to 16 residues. CDR3 in DNA: TGTGCCAGCAGCTTAAGACTAGCGGGAGTTGTGGATACGCAGTATTTT. The encoded protein is CASSLRLAGVVDTQYF.

The genes are TRBV19 and TRBJ2-1; possibly TRBD1 for D (6 bases). Germline loops: CDR1 LNHDA, CDR2 SQIVND (reference sequence). CDR3 size: 16 residues. V was pared by 4 bases and J by 7 bases, with 20 bases between. The CDR3 DNA follows: TGTGCCAGTAGTAACCTCGACGGCCTAAGGGGGAATGAGCAGTTCTTC. Translated, it gives CASSNLDGLRGNEQFF.

This sequence joins TRBV5-1 and TRBJ2-7; 15 bases fit TRBD2. This CDR3 has 15 residues. Losses at the gene ends were 4 bases for V and 3 bases for J; bases not matched to a gene: 2. Looked up from germline, CDR1 is SGHRS and CDR2 is YFSETQ. The CDR3 DNA sequence: TGCGCCAGCAGCCCGGGACTAGCGGGGGGCTACGAGCAGTACTTC. Its protein product is CASSPGLAGGYEQYF.

The chain carries TRBV28 and TRBJ1-4; D gene ambiguous. Trimming removed 5 bases from V and 5 bases from J, with 9 bases in between. The CDR3 consists of 13 residues. Germline V lookup: CDR1 MDHEN, CDR2 SYDVKM. The CDR3 reads CASSKSLNEKLFF. Written as DNA, the CDR3 is TGTGCCAGCAGTAAAAGTCTCAATGAAAAACTGTTTTTT.